This TCR beta chain was profiled in a study of T cells in Graves' hyperthyroidism and ophthalmopathy. At least ten counts were recorded for this clonotype. CDR1 DFQATT and CDR2 SNEGSKA come from the germline V gene (reference sequence). Trimming removed 4 bases from V and 3 bases from J, with 16 bases in between. The CDR3 runs 15 residues. Regions amplified from RNA transcripts were the TCR beta CDR3 regions. The HTBI primer set drove a first-round RT-PCR of the TCR CDR3. One entry per CDR3 protein results from TCRdb running MiXCR on the multiplex PCR reads. The sample includes fewer than 400,000 distinct CDR3 sequences, 15% to 18% seen only once; the top ten take 28%.

Input material: blood. This clonotype was obtained from a woman aged 18-30 years with Graves' hyperthyroidism that later progressed to Graves' ophthalmopathy. The chain joins TRBV20-1 to TRBJ2-1; TRBD2 is a possible D gene (5 bases). Written as DNA, the CDR3 is TGCAGTGCTAAGTCGGAGCGGTTTGTCTACAATGAGCAGTTCTTC. Translating it yields CSAKSERFVYNEQFF.